This TCR beta chain was observed in a study of beta chain features in type 1 diabetes. The CDR3 consists of 12 residues. The V end lost 7 bases, the J end lost 4 bases, and 10 bases lay between the germline ends. Germline-derived CDR1 and CDR2 are MDHEN and SYDVKM. This clone has more than one count but fewer than ten. Its antigen is still unknown. Sampling consisted of one heparinised blood draw per donor, averaging about 116 mL. Cells sorted by CD45RO/CCR7/CD25/CD127/CD95/CD27 comprised CD4+ naive, central memory, regulatory and stem cell-like memory cells. General study points: Reduced insertions and increased deletions marked VDJ junctions in type 1 diabetes patients. TCRB CDR3s were moderately but significantly shorter in Type 1 diabetes patients in all four CD4+ subsets.

Sequencing targeted expressed TCRB transcripts, as all isolated RNA had been reverse transcribed. The repertoire was sequenced with immunoSEQ multiplex PCR; TCRdb's copy has only in-frame clones and lacks some. Of about 120,000 clones in the sample, 15% to 20% were seen once. The clonotype comes from a man younger than 45 with type 1 diabetes. This chain uses TRBV28 with TRBJ1-2; possibly TRBD1 for D (5 bases). The sample comprised central memory CD4+ T cells from blood. CDR3 sequence: CASIGAGYGYTF. CDR3 sequence (DNA): TGTGCCAGCATAGGGGCAGGCTATGGCTACACCTTC.